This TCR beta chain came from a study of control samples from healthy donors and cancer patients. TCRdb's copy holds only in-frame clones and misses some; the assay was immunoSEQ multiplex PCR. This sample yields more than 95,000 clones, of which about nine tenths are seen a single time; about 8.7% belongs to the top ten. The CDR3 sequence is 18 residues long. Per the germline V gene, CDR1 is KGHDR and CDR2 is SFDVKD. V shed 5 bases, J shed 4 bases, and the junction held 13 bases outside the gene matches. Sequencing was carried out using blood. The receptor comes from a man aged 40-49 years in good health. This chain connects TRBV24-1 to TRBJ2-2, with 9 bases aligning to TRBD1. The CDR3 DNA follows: TGTGCCACCAGTGTCGGGAAATACAGGGGGCCGGGCACCGGGGAGCTGTTTTTT. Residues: CATSVGKYRGPGTGELFF.